The present entry profiles one T cell receptor (beta chain) with its context. The data were obtained in a study of T cells expressing NK-cell markers. Study-level background: The authors derived TCR beta repertoires from sorted CD3+CD56+NKG2C+, CD3+CD56+NKG2C- and CD3+CD56-NKG2C+ T cells.

TCR beta cDNA was made by 5'RACE template switching with UMIs. One entry per CDR3 protein, without DNA, is what TCRdb gives after re-calling the 5' RACE reads. The clone table shows 350,000 to 500,000 distinct CDR3 sequences, with the ten largest holding more than 7%. Source material: blood T cells: a sorted CD56 or NKG2C T cell subset, CD4+ or CD8+ T cells, or bulk PBMC T cells (not recorded which). The TCR sequence derives from a woman between 18 and 69 years old in good health.

CDR3 amino acids: CASTKAWGGTLSDNEQFF. This chain links TRBV11-2 with TRBJ2-1; TCRdb's D call, TRBD1, is unchecked because there is no DNA. This CDR3 has 18 residues. Germline CDR1 and CDR2: SGHAT and FQNNGV.